Presented here are 15 T cell receptor beta chains from one specimen sequenced in a study of shared clonotypes between healthy human individuals. Generated by immunoSEQ multiplex PCR, the TCRdb table keeps only in-frame clones and is missing some. The table lists under 600,000 clones, roughly 95% of them singletons. Sequences were obtained from naive CD4+ T cells sorted from blood. Subset described: CD45RA+ positively selected. All receptors derive from a woman aged 30 to 39 in good health.

This chain connects TRBV16 to TRBJ2-4; TRBD1 is a possible D gene (6 bases). Trimming took 1 base from V and 5 from J, leaving 21 bases between them. CDR1 is KGHSY, CDR2 FQNENV, per germline. The CDR3 has 18 residues. The CDR3 DNA sequence: TGTGCCAGCAGCCAATTGAGGACGTCTGGAAAGGGGGAAAACATTCAGTACTTC. Residues: CASSQLRTSGKGENIQYF.

V is TRBV5-1 and J is TRBJ1-2, with 11 bases aligning to TRBD1. Germline loops: CDR1 SGHRS, CDR2 YFSETQ. After removal of 2 bases from V and 3 bases from J, the junction contained 3 bases not matched to a gene. The CDR3 runs 15 residues. The DNA for the CDR3 is TGCGCCAGCAGCTTAGCGGGACAGGGGGACTATGGCTACACCTTC. Protein product: CASSLAGQGDYGYTF.

The chain couples TRBV29-1 to TRBJ2-3; 15 nucleotides agree with TRBD2. The trim removed 7 bases at V and 7 bases at J, leaving 12 bases unmatched. The CDR3 is made up of 16 amino acids. Germline loops: CDR1 SQVTM, CDR2 ANQGSEA. The CDR3 DNA sequence: TGCAGCGGTAAAGGGGGACTAGCGGGAGGCATATATACGCAGTATTTT. Residues: CSGKGGLAGGIYTQYF.

The rearrangement uses TRBV5-1 and TRBJ2-1; the D gene is possibly TRBD2 (6 bases). The V and J ends lost 3 bases and 5 bases respectively, with 15 bases between them. The CDR3 length is 15 residues. Germline assignment: CDR1 SGHRS and CDR2 YFSETQ. The CDR3, as DNA: TGCGCCAGCAGCTCTACCGGGACTCTCAACAATGAGCAGTTCTTC. Encoded protein: CASSSTGTLNNEQFF.

Here the CDR3 DNA reads TGTGCCAGCAGCTTAGATCCTAGCGGGAGTGGCACAGATACGCAGTATTTT. The encoded protein is CASSLDPSGSGTDTQYF. The rearrangement uses TRBV7-6 and TRBJ2-3, with 10 bases fitting TRBD2. Losses at the gene ends were 1 base for V and 1 base for J; bases not matched to a gene: 5. Germline V gene lookup returns CDR1 SGHVS and CDR2 FNYEAQ. The CDR3 is 17 amino acids.

CDR3 sequence (DNA): TGTGCCAGTAGCCCGAGGGGGAGAAGCTCCTACGAGCAGTACTTC. This sequence encodes CASSPRGRSSYEQYF. The rearrangement joins TRBV19 to TRBJ2-7; TRBD1 might be the D (6 bases). The CDR3 has 15 residues. V lost 6 bases and J lost 0, with 15 bases in between. In germline, CDR1 is LNHDA, CDR2 SQIVND (reference sequence).

The rearrangement uses TRBV5-6 and TRBJ1-4, with a weak D call TRBD1 (6 bases). The germline V and J ends were trimmed by 0 bases and 8 bases, with 11 bases remaining between them. Germline CDR1 is SGHDT and CDR2 is YYEEEE. This CDR3 is 14 amino acids long. The DNA of the CDR3 is TGTGCCAGCAGCTTGGTGGGGGCAAGGGAAAAACTGTTTTTT. It encodes CASSLVGAREKLFF.

The rearrangement links TRBV5-4 to TRBJ1-3; D gene ambiguous. The CDR3 has 16 residues. Germline loops: CDR1 SGHNT, CDR2 YYREEE (reference sequence). Trimming stripped 0 bases from V and 0 bases from J, with 10 bases between. The CDR3: CASSLVPGVSGNTIYF. As DNA, the CDR3 is TGTGCCAGCAGCTTGGTACCAGGAGTCTCTGGAAACACCATATATTTT.

A note on this clone: The same CDR3 is also encoded by other DNA sequences in this sample. The chain links TRBV5-1 to TRBJ2-7, with D possibly TRBD2 on 5 matching bases. Trimming pared 0 bases from V and 2 bases from J, leaving 9 bases between. Looked up from germline, CDR1 is SGHRS and CDR2 is YFSETQ. The CDR3 runs to 14 residues. The CDR3 DNA is TGCGCCAGCAGCTTGGGGACTGAGACCTACGAGCAGTACTTC. It codes for CASSLGTETYEQYF.

This rearrangement joins TRBV28 to TRBJ2-7, with D perhaps matching TRBD1 or TRBD2 (5 bases each). This CDR3 has 12 residues. Germline CDR1 and CDR2: MDHEN and SYDVKM. Trimming stripped 7 bases from V and 4 bases from J, with 11 bases between. The CDR3 loop is CASKGRPYEQYF. The CDR3 nucleotides are TGTGCCAGCAAGGGGAGACCTTACGAGCAGTACTTC.

The chain employs TRBV2 and TRBJ1-2, with TRBD1 matching over 9 bases. The V and J ends lost 8 bases and 3 bases, in that order; junction bases with no gene match: 13. The CDR3 has 16 amino acids. Germline CDR1 is SNHLY and CDR2 is FYNNEI. The CDR3 loop is CASSHTGTGIYYGYTF. The CDR3 bases are TGTGCCAGCTCTCATACCGGGACAGGGATCTACTATGGCTACACCTTC.

The rearrangement joins TRBV7-9 to TRBJ2-7; no reliable D call. Trimming cost V 1 base and J 0 bases, with 7 bases left between them. CDR1 and CDR2 from the germline V gene are SEHNR and FQNEAQ (reference sequence). The CDR3 sequence is 14 residues long. In nucleotides, the CDR3 is TGTGCCAGCAGCTTAGTGGGCAGCTCCTACGAGCAGTACTTC. Protein: CASSLVGSSYEQYF.

The chain links TRBV5-4 to TRBJ2-3; 7 bases fit TRBD2. This CDR3 is 17 amino acids long. Losses at the gene ends were 0 bases for V and 2 bases for J; bases not matched to a gene: 9. Germline CDR1 SGHNT, CDR2 YYREEE (reference sequence). CDR3: CASSLATRERNTDTQYF. CDR3 bases: TGTGCCAGCAGCTTGGCCACGCGGGAGCGAAACACAGATACGCAGTATTTT.

The chain joins TRBV27 to TRBJ2-7; D tentatively reads TRBD1 or TRBD2 (5 bases each). Trimming cost V 5 bases and J 2 bases, with 13 bases left between them. The germline gives CDR1 MNHEY, CDR2 SMNVEV (reference sequence). The CDR3 extends over 14 amino acids. The CDR3 reads CASSVRDGAYEQYF. CDR3 in DNA: TGTGCCAGCAGTGTCCGGGACGGAGCCTACGAGCAGTACTTC.

The chain carries TRBV6-1 and TRBJ1-5; tentatively, D is TRBD1 (6 bases). Trimming took 5 bases from V and 6 from J, leaving 17 bases between them. The CDR3 is 15 residues long. CDR1 is MNHNS and CDR2 is SASEGT in the germline V gene. The CDR3 DNA reads TGTGCCAGCAGTATATGGGGGGCCGAAGTTCAGCCCCAGCATTTT. Residues: CASSIWGAEVQPQHF.